These 32 T cell receptor beta chains were sequenced from one sample in a study of human T cells and chemical hapten exposure. TCRdb reanalysed the RACE reads using MiXCR and keeps one entry per CDR3 protein. Of under 400,000 distinct CDR3 sequences listed, roughly 5.3% were seen once; the top ten hold around 2.6%. Time point given: pre-sensitization, week 0. Treatment reported: therapeutic diphenylcyclopropenone sensitization with weekly scalp DPC. The sample here was whole blood, taken in connection with sensitization to the hapten diphenylcyclopropenone (DPC). The receptors shown here come from a woman aged 45-59 years with alopecia areata. Some clones in this sample may be carry-over from other donors' samples.

This clonotype was found many times. In DNA form, the CDR3 reads TGCAGTGCTGGGACAGGGGAATCGTACGAGCAGTACTTC. This sequence encodes CSAGTGESYEQYF. The V gene is TRBV20-1, the J gene TRBJ2-7, with 10 positions matching TRBD1. The CDR3 is 13 residues long. V was pared by 5 bases and J by 4 bases, with 5 bases of the junction left unmatched. Germline V gives CDR1 DFQATT, CDR2 SNEGSKA (reference sequence).

This clonotype was observed many times. This chain connects TRBV7-2 to TRBJ2-7, with 8 bases matching TRBD1. The ends lost 5 bases at V and 6 bases at J; junction bases unmatched: 6. The length of the CDR3 is 13 residues. Germline V lookup: CDR1 SGHTA, CDR2 FQGNSA. The DNA for the CDR3 is TGTGCCAGCAGCACAACAACAGGGGGCGAGCAGTACTTC. It specifies CASSTTTGGEQYF.

This clonotype showed up just a few times. The rearrangement links TRBV25-1 to TRBJ1-1; 11 nucleotides align to TRBD1. Germline lookup yields CDR1 MGHDK and CDR2 SYGVNS. The V segment lost 0 bases and the J segment 5 bases; nucleotides outside the gene matches: 5. This CDR3 region has 16 residues. CDR3 region: CASSEYGTGGRTEAFF. The CDR3 nucleotides are TGTGCCAGCAGTGAATATGGGACAGGGGGAAGGACTGAAGCTTTCTTT.

This clonotype was counted ten times or more. The V call is TRBV14, the J call TRBJ2-1; 8 nucleotides agree with TRBD2. This CDR3 contains 17 residues. The V gene end was trimmed by 2 bases and the J gene end by 0 bases; junction bases not matched to a gene: 6. CDR1 is SGHDN, CDR2 FVKESK, per germline. DNA of the CDR3: TGTGCCAGCAGCCAACCCAAGACTAGCGTCTCCTACAATGAGCAGTTCTTC. Protein product: CASSQPKTSVSYNEQFF.

This clonotype was counted a few times. V usage is TRBV20-1 and J usage is TRBJ2-2; 9 bases map to TRBD2. This CDR3 has 14 amino acids. CDR1 is DFQATT and CDR2 is SNEGSKA in the germline V gene (reference sequence). J gave up 4 bases and V 2 bases, and 2 bases lay outside the gene matches. The CDR3 here is CSARLAGSTGELFF. The CDR3 DNA is TGCAGTGCTAGACTAGCGGGGAGCACCGGGGAGCTGTTTTTT.

Written as DNA, the CDR3 is TGTGCCAGCAGCGAAGGGGACAGGGGGCTGAAGGCAGATACGCAGTATTTT. It encodes CASSEGDRGLKADTQYF. This rearrangement joins TRBV12-3 or TRBV12-4 to TRBJ2-3; 12 nucleotides match TRBD1. The CDR3 spans 17 residues. Trimming took 6 bases from V and 4 from J; bases not matched to a gene: 11.

The V and J genes are TRBV12-3 or TRBV12-4 and TRBJ1-4, with a tentative D call TRBD1 (5 bases). CDR3 length: 14 residues. V dropped 6 bases and J dropped 8 bases, with 16 bases sitting between them. In DNA, the CDR3 is TGTGCCAGCAGCCCCGGGGGGGTGAGGGAAAAACTGTTTTTT. Amino acid sequence: CASSPGGVREKLFF.

The sample holds many counts of this clonotype. V is TRBV7-9 and J is TRBJ2-3; 13 bases agree with TRBD2. The germline V gene has CDR1 SEHNR and CDR2 FQNEAQ (reference sequence). The CDR3 is made up of 16 amino acids. The J segment lost 2 bases and the V segment lost 5 bases, leaving 4 bases of the junction unmatched. CDR3 nucleotide sequence: TGTGCCAGCAGCCGCGGACTAGCGGGAGACACAGATACGCAGTATTTT. Residues: CASSRGLAGDTDTQYF.

Ten or more counts support this clonotype. This chain links TRBV28 with TRBJ2-1; 8 nucleotides align to TRBD2. The junction had 5 bases not matched to a gene; V was cut back by 3 bases and J by 10 bases. CDR1 is MDHEN and CDR2 is SYDVKM in the germline V gene. The CDR3 totals 13 residues. DNA of the CDR3: TGTGCCAGCAGTTTGGCTAGCGGGTCCGAGCAGTTCTTC. Its protein product is CASSLASGSEQFF.

The sample holds many counts of this clonotype. CDR3 sequence (DNA): TGCGCCAGCAGCTTGCACGGACAGGACAATCAGCCCCAGCATTTT. This codes for CASSLHGQDNQPQHF. The chain combines TRBV5-1 with TRBJ1-5, with 7 positions matching TRBD1. Germline V gene data show CDR1 as SGHRS and CDR2 as YFSETQ. Trimming at V came to 1 base and at J to 3 bases, leaving 4 bases not matched to a gene. The CDR3 has 15 residues.

The rearrangement links TRBV4-2 to TRBJ2-3; 12 bases agree with TRBD2. V dropped 0 bases and J dropped 5; count of bases not matched to a gene: 12. This CDR3 contains 19 residues. CDR1 is LGHNA and CDR2 is YNFKEQ in the germline V gene. CDR3 DNA sequence: TGTGCCAGCAGCCAAGATATACTAGCGGGAGGACGTTCCGTAGATACGCAGTATTTT. Its protein is CASSQDILAGGRSVDTQYF.

There are a few counts of this clonotype. This rearrangement joins TRBV20-1 to TRBJ2-3; TRBD2 matches at 12 bases. Germline CDR1 reads DFQATT; CDR2 reads SNEGSKA (reference sequence). The CDR3 consists of 14 residues. V shed 6 bases, J shed 5 bases, and the junction held 6 bases outside the gene matches. CDR3 in amino acids: CSALTSGSVDTQYF. The CDR3 DNA follows: TGCAGTGCCCTGACTAGCGGGAGTGTAGATACGCAGTATTTT.

J is TRBJ1-1 and V is TRBV7-9; D is perhaps TRBD1 (6 bases). V lost 8 bases and J 4 bases, leaving 14 bases between the germline ends. This CDR3 is built from 13 residues. Germline V gene lookup returns CDR1 SEHNR and CDR2 FQNEAQ (reference sequence). CDR3 DNA: TGTGCCAGCCCTGAGGGGGAGGGCACTGAAGCTTTCTTT. Its protein product is CASPEGEGTEAFF.

J is TRBJ1-1 and V is TRBV7-2; D unclear. V lost 1 base to trimming and J lost 5 bases, with 8 bases between them. Germline values: CDR1 SGHTA, CDR2 FQGNSA. This CDR3 has 13 amino acids. The CDR3 reads CASSLDGVTEAFF. DNA of the CDR3: TGTGCCAGCAGCTTAGACGGGGTTACTGAAGCTTTCTTT.

Only a few counts were recorded for this clonotype. V and J are TRBV20-1 and TRBJ2-7; D tentatively fits TRBD1 or TRBD2 (5 bases each). The CDR3 contains 13 residues. Trimming removed 5 bases at V and 6 bases at J, with 17 bases between. Germline values: CDR1 DFQATT, CDR2 SNEGSKA (reference sequence). This CDR3 is CSAFRTVQGEQYF. As DNA, the CDR3 is TGCAGTGCTTTTAGGACTGTGCAGGGCGAGCAGTACTTC.

This clonotype showed up many times. The gene calls are TRBV6-2 or TRBV6-3 and TRBJ2-5; D ambiguous. Germline V gene data show CDR1 as MNHEY and CDR2 as SVGEGT. CDR3 length: 12 amino acids. Trimming removed 2 bases at V and 5 bases at J, with 6 bases between. CDR3 region: CASSYNGETQYF. CDR3 coding DNA: TGTGCCAGCAGTTACAATGGGGAGACCCAGTACTTC.

This clonotype was found many times. The CDR3 spells CSVEDRLHTTDTQYF. The CDR3 bases are TGCAGCGTTGAAGATCGTCTCCACACCACAGATACGCAGTATTTT. The chain has TRBV29-1 and TRBJ2-3; D gene uncertain. The length of the CDR3 is 15 residues. V lost 0 bases to trimming and J lost 2 bases, with 12 bases between them. CDR1 is SQVTM, CDR2 ANQGSEA, per germline.

This clonotype has ten or more counts. This chain links TRBV6-5 with TRBJ2-7, with TRBD1 matching over 11 bases. Germline CDR1 is MNHEY and CDR2 is SVGAGI. V trimming: 5 bases; J trimming: 3 bases; junction bases outside the gene matches: 6. The CDR3 extends over 15 amino acids. The CDR3: CASSQSGQGVYEQYF. Written as DNA, the CDR3 is TGTGCCAGCAGTCAATCGGGACAGGGGGTCTACGAGCAGTACTTC.

This clonotype was picked up many times. V usage is TRBV7-2 and J usage is TRBJ1-4; the D is unclear. From germline, CDR1 is SGHTA and CDR2 FQGNSA. Trimming pared 1 base from V and 7 bases from J, leaving 10 bases between. The CDR3 runs 14 residues. The CDR3 sequence: CASSLGVGVEKLFF. The CDR3 DNA follows: TGTGCCAGCAGCTTAGGGGTAGGAGTTGAAAAACTGTTTTTT.

This clonotype was detected many times. The chain employs TRBV10-3 and TRBJ2-3, with 11 positions matching TRBD2. Per germline, CDR1 ENHRY and CDR2 SYGVKD. Trimming at V came to 4 bases and at J to 2 bases, leaving 5 bases not matched to a gene. This CDR3 comprises 16 residues. The CDR3 DNA reads TGTGCCATCAGTGCTTCGACTAGCGGGGCCACAGATACGCAGTATTTT. As protein: CAISASTSGATDTQYF.

J is TRBJ1-5 and V is TRBV29-1; 9 nucleotides line up with TRBD1. There are 13 residues in the CDR3. Germline loops: CDR1 SQVTM, CDR2 ANQGSEA. The CDR3 sequence: CGATTGGNQPQHF. In nucleotides, the CDR3 is TGCGGGGCTACGACAGGGGGGAATCAGCCCCAGCATTTT.

This clonotype has a handful of counts. This chain uses TRBV12-3 or TRBV12-4 with TRBJ2-1, with D perhaps matching TRBD2 (5 bases). The V end lost 7 bases, the J end lost 4 bases, and 14 bases lay between the germline ends. There are 14 residues in the CDR3. The CDR3 spells CASIPSGLYNEQFF. The CDR3 coding sequence is TGTGCCAGCATCCCCTCGGGATTATACAATGAGCAGTTCTTC.

The chain carries TRBV12-3 or TRBV12-4 and TRBJ2-7; 10 nucleotides agree with TRBD2. There are 13 residues in the CDR3. Trimming took 2 bases from V and 6 from J; bases not matched to a gene: 1. The CDR3 sequence: CASSLLAGVEQYF. The CDR3 nucleotides read TGTGCCAGCAGTTTACTAGCGGGAGTCGAGCAGTACTTC.

This clonotype appeared many times. This sequence joins TRBV29-1 and TRBJ2-1; D is unclear. Germline assignment: CDR1 SQVTM and CDR2 ANQGSEA. The CDR3 has 12 residues. With 2 bases removed from V and 4 bases from J, the gap between germline ends came to 6 bases. CDR3 nucleotides: TGCAGCGTTGAACTCAGTTACAATGAGCAGTTCTTC. This translates into CSVELSYNEQFF.

This clonotype was seen repeatedly, ten times or more. The chain recombines TRBV20-1 with TRBJ2-5; 9 bases agree with TRBD1. This CDR3 region has 17 residues. Germline values: CDR1 DFQATT, CDR2 SNEGSKA (reference sequence). J was trimmed by 7 bases and V by 0 bases; bases with no gene match: 15. In DNA form, the CDR3 reads TGCAGTGCTAGAGATGGTTTTGGACAGGGGCAAGATTGGACCCAGTACTTC. This translates into CSARDGFGQGQDWTQYF.

This clonotype has just a few counts. The gene calls are TRBV18 and TRBJ2-3; D is unresolved. V shed 0 bases and J shed 4 bases, with 11 bases lying between them. The CDR3 has 15 residues. The germline V gene has CDR1 KGHSH and CDR2 LQKENI. This CDR3 is CASSPPSAQADTQYF. DNA of the CDR3: TGTGCCAGCTCACCACCGAGCGCCCAGGCAGATACGCAGTATTTT.

This clonotype was seen only a few times. This chain links TRBV28 with TRBJ1-5, with TRBD1 matching over 10 bases. Germline trimming cut 5 bases from V and 1 base from J; bases unmatched to any gene: 2. Looked up from germline, CDR1 is MDHEN and CDR2 is SYDVKM. This CDR3 comprises 15 residues. For the CDR3, the DNA is TGTGCCAGCAGTGACAGGGGGCTGAGCAATCAGCCCCAGCATTTT. Its protein is CASSDRGLSNQPQHF.

The chain employs TRBV7-8 and TRBJ2-7, with D perhaps TRBD1 (6 bases). V lost 3 bases to trimming and J lost 2 bases, with 11 bases between them. Per germline, CDR1 SGHVS and CDR2 FQNEAQ. The CDR3 is 14 residues long. CDR3 amino acids: CASSFRQETYEQYF. The CDR3 DNA reads as TGTGCCAGCAGCTTTAGACAGGAGACCTACGAGCAGTACTTC.

This clonotype was picked up a small number of times. The chain has TRBV6-1 and TRBJ1-1, with no clear D. Germline loops: CDR1 MNHNS, CDR2 SASEGT. Trimming cost V 0 bases and J 5 bases, with 7 bases left between them. The CDR3 sequence is 13 residues long. Here the CDR3 DNA reads TGTGCCAGCAGTGAAGCGGGGAGGACTGAAGCTTTCTTT. It specifies CASSEAGRTEAFF.

This clonotype occurred many times. V gene TRBV28 combines with J gene TRBJ2-1; D unresolved. The CDR3 sequence is 15 residues long. Germline CDR1 reads MDHEN; CDR2 reads SYDVKM. The V and J ends lost 2 bases and 9 bases respectively, with 17 bases between them. DNA of the CDR3: TGTGCCAGCAGTTTAATTGACGACTCCCTGCCTGAGCAGTTCTTC. As protein: CASSLIDDSLPEQFF.

This clonotype was counted ten times or more. The CDR3 nucleotides read TGCAGTGCTACCCAGGGTATCTCCTATGGCTACACCTTC. This sequence encodes CSATQGISYGYTF. J is TRBJ1-2 and V is TRBV20-1; a possible D gene is TRBD1 (5 bases). Germline V gene sequence: CDR1 DFQATT, CDR2 SNEGSKA (reference sequence). The CDR3 is 13 amino acids. Trimming stripped 4 bases from V and 4 bases from J, with 13 bases between.

This clonotype was detected only a few times. The J gene is TRBJ1-1, the V gene TRBV7-6, with a tentative D call TRBD1 (6 bases). This CDR3 has 14 residues. V was trimmed by 5 bases and J by 4 bases, leaving 14 bases between them. Germline values: CDR1 SGHVS, CDR2 FNYEAQ. CDR3 amino acids: CASSADRPLTEAFF. CDR3 sequence (DNA): TGTGCCAGCAGCGCTGACAGGCCCCTCACTGAAGCTTTCTTT. The full variable domain, with the rest looked up from reference TRBV7-6 and TRBJ1-1, is GAGVSQSPRYKVTKRGQDVALRCDPISGHVSLYWYRQALGQGPEFLTYFNYEAQQDKSGLPNDRFSAERPEGSISTLTIQRTEQRDSAMYRCASSADRPLTEAFFGQGTRLTVV.